There are a few counts of the clone carrying this T cell receptor (beta chain). The CDR3 length is 14 residues. After removal of 6 bases from V and 6 bases from J, the junction contained 8 bases not matched to a gene. The germline CDR1 and CDR2 sequences are SGHVS and FQNEAQ. These data belong to a study of blood T cell repertoires in COVID-19. Study information: Samples taken during acute and convalescent COVID-19 were collected in the United States, Italy and Spain. PBMCs, B-cell-depleted T cells, or T cells were the source of the cDNA or gDNA that made up the material.

Original handling: The assay estimated nucleated cells by amplifying reference gene primers. TCRdb's copy holds only in-frame clones and misses some; the assay was immunoSEQ multiplex PCR. That table is the source of V, J and clone size, and D and trimming were worked out from the DNA. The repertoire holds tens of thousands of clones, with roughly 86% as singletons. The genes are TRBV7-8 and TRBJ2-7; 10 bases agree with TRBD1. This receptor was identified in a human donor in a cohort sampled during active COVID-19. Sequenced: peripheral blood. The CDR3 sequence is CASSFDRGPGEQYF. Written as DNA, the CDR3 is TGTGCCAGCAGTTTCGACAGGGGGCCTGGCGAGCAGTACTTC. The full variable domain, rest sourced from reference TRBV7-8 and TRBJ2-7, is GAGVSQSPRYKVAKRGQDVALRCDPISGHVSLFWYQQALGQGPEFLTYFQNEAQLDKSGLPSDRFFAERPEGSVSTLKIQRTQQEDSAVYLCASSFDRGPGEQYFGPGTRLTVT.